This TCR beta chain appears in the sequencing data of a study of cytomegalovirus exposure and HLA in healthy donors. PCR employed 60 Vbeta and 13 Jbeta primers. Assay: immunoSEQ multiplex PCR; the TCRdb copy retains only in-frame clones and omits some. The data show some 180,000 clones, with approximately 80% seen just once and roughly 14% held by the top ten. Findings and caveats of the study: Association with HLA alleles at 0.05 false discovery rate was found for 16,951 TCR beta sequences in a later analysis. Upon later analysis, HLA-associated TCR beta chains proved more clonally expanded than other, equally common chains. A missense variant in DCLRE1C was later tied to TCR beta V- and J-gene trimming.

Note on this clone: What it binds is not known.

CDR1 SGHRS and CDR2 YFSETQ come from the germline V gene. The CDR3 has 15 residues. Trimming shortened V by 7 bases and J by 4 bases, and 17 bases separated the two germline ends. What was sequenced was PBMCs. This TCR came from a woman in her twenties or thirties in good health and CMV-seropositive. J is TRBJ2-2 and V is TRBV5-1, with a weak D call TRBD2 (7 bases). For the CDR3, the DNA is TGCGCCAGCGGGGACCGTGGGGGGGCCACCGGGGAGCTGTTTTTT. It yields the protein CASGDRGGATGELFF.